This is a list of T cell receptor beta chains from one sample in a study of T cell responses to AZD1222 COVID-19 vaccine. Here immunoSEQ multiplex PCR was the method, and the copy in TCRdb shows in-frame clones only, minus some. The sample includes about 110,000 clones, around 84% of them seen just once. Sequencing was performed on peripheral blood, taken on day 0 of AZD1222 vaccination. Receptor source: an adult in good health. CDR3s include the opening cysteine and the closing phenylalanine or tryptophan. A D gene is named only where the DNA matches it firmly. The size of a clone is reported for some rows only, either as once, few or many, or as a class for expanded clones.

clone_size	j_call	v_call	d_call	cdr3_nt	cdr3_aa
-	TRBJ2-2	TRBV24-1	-	TGTGCCACCAGTGATTTGACAGGGTCGAGCGGGGAGCTGTTTTTT	CATSDLTGSSGELFF
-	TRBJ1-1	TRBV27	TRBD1	TGTGCCAGCAGTTTCTCAGCCGGGGACAGGGTGAACACTGAAGCTTTCTTT	CASSFSAGDRVNTEAFF
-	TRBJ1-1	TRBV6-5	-	TGTGCCAGCTCAAACGGGGGCCGGCTGACTGAAGCTTTCTTT	CASSNGGRLTEAFF
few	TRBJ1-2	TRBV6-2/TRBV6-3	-	TGTGCCAGCAGCCCCTTTGGGGAACGAGGCTACACCTTC	CASSPFGERGYTF
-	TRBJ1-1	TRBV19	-	TGTGCCAGTAGTACCGGGACATACGACACTGAAGCTTTCTTT	CASSTGTYDTEAFF
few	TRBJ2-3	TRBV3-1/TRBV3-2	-	TGTGCCAGCAGCCAAGCTTCTAGCACAGATACGCAGTATTTT	CASSQASSTDTQYF
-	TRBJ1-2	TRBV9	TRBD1	TGTGCCAGCAGCCCGCCCGGGACAGGGGGTTCGGGCTATGGCTACACCTTC	CASSPPGTGGSGYGYTF
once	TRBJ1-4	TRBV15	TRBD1	TGTGCCACATCAGGGGGCGCACGTGAAAAACTGTTTTTT	CATSGGAREKLFF
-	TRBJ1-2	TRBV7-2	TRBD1	TGTGCCAGCAGCCAGGGGGGGGCTGGCTACACCTTC	CASSQGGAGYTF
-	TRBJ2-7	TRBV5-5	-	TGTGCCAGCAGCTTGGTAGGGGTCGAGCAGTACTTC	CASSLVGVEQYF
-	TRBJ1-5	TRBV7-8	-	TGTGCCAGCAGCGCTGATGGGGTCCAGCCCCAGCATTTT	CASSADGVQPQHF
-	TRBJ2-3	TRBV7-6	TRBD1	TGTGCCAGCAGCTTAGCAAGAGATGGACAGGCGGTGGCAGATACGCAGTATTTT	CASSLARDGQAVADTQYF
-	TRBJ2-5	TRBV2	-	TGTGCCAGCAGTGAGGGCCCTCTGGAGTACTTC	CASSEGPLEYF
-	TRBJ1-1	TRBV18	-	TGTGCCAGCTCACATCCCCCGGACAGAAACACTGAAGCTTTCTTT	CASSHPPDRNTEAFF
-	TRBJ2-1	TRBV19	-	TGTGCCAGTAGTCCCCAGGGATGGGGCACTGAGCAGTTCTTC	CASSPQGWGTEQFF
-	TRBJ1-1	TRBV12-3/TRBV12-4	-	TGTGCCAGCAGTTTAGGGAGGGACCGTGAAGCTTTCTTT	CASSLGRDREAFF
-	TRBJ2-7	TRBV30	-	TGTGCCTGGAGTGTACTGTACGAGCAGTACTTC	CAWSVLYEQYF
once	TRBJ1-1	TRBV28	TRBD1	TGTGCCAGCAGACCGAACAGGGGTGGGGGCACTGAAGCTTTCTTT	CASRPNRGGGTEAFF
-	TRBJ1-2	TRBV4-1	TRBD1	TGCGCCAGCAGCCAAGAGATACAGGGGAGGGGTGGCTACACCTTC	CASSQEIQGRGGYTF
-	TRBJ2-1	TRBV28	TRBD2	TGTGCCAGCATGGGGAGCGGGGCGAGCTCCTACAATGAGCAGTTCTTC	CASMGSGASSYNEQFF
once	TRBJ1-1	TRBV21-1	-	-	CASSKVGEGTEAFF
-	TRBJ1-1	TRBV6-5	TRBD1	TGTGCCAGCAGTTTGACGACAGGGCGGAGGGCTGAAGCTTTCTTT	CASSLTTGRRAEAFF
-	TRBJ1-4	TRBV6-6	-	TGTGCCAGCAGTTACTCGGGGGGGCCTGACGAAAAACTGTTTTTT	CASSYSGGPDEKLFF
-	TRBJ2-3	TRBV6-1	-	TGTGCCAGCAGTGACCGGGCTAGGAGGAGTATGGGACCTAGCACAGATACGCAGTATTTT	CASSDRARRSMGPSTDTQYF
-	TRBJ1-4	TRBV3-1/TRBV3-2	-	TGTGCCAGCAGCCAAGCCCTAGACGGAGGGCCCAGAAAACTGTTTTTT	CASSQALDGGPRKLFF
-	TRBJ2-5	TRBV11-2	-	TGTGCCAGCAGCTTAGCCCAAGAGACCCAGTACTTC	CASSLAQETQYF
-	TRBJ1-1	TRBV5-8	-	TGTGCCAGCAGCTCGGAGTTTCTCAGCACTGAAGCTTTCTTT	CASSSEFLSTEAFF
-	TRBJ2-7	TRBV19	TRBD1	TGTGCCAGTAGTACGAGGACAGGGGATTACGAGCAGTACTTC	CASSTRTGDYEQYF
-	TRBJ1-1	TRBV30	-	TGTGCCTGGAGTTTGACTACAGGTAACACTGAAGCTTTCTTT	CAWSLTTGNTEAFF
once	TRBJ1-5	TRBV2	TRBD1	TGTGCCAGCAGGGGAGAAGGACAGGATTCTCGGCCCCAGCATTTT	CASRGEGQDSRPQHF
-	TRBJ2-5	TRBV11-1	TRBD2	TGTGCCAGCAGCTTAATGCGGGGGATGTTGGAGACCCAGTACTTC	CASSLMRGMLETQYF
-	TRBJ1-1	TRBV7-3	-	TGTGCCAGCAGTTACGGTGGGGACACTGAAGCTTTCTTT	CASSYGGDTEAFF
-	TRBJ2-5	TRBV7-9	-	TGTGCCAGCAGCTTAGCGCGCGGGTCCTCGCCTCAAGAGACCCAGTACTTC	CASSLARGSSPQETQYF
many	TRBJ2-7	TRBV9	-	TGTGCCAGCAGCGGCACAGGGCTTCCTTACGAGGAGCAGTACTTC	CASSGTGLPYEEQYF
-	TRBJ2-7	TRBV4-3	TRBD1	TGCGCCAGCAGCCAGGGGACAGGGGGGCAACAAATTTACTACGAGCAGTACTTC	CASSQGTGGQQIYYEQYF
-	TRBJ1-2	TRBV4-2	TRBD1	TGTGCCAGCAGCCAAGAAAGGGGACAGGGGGTATATTATGGCTACACCTTC	CASSQERGQGVYYGYTF
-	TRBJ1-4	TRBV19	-	TGTGCCAGTAATGTACGGTCCGGAGCTAATGAAAAACTGTTTTTT	CASNVRSGANEKLFF
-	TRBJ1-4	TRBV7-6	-	TGTGCCAGCAGCCAATACGGCTACCAAACTAATGAAAAACTGTTTTTT	CASSQYGYQTNEKLFF
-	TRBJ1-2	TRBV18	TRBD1	TGTGCCAGCTCACCACCAACAGGGGGATATGGCTACACCTTC	CASSPPTGGYGYTF
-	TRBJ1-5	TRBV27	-	TGTGCCAGCAGTTTAGCGGGGGCGAGCAATCAGCCCCAGCATTTT	CASSLAGASNQPQHF
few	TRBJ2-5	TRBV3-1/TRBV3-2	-	TGTGCCAGCAGCCAAGGAGGTTCCGAGACCCAGTACTTC	CASSQGGSETQYF
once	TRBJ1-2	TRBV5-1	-	TGCGCCAGCAGCTTTCTTGCCCGGGGTAAAGGGGGAGGATATGGCTACACCTTC	CASSFLARGKGGGYGYTF
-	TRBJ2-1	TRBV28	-	TGTGCCAGCACGGTAAACTACAATGAGCAGTTCTTC	CASTVNYNEQFF
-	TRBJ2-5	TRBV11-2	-	TGTGCCAGCAGCTTACGGTCCGTTCAAGAGACCCAGTACTTC	CASSLRSVQETQYF
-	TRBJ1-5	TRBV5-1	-	TGCGCCAGCAGCCCGGGTCATAGCAATCAGCCCCAGCATTTT	CASSPGHSNQPQHF
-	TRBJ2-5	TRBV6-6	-	TGTGCCAGCAGATCCCGGACCGATCAAGAGACCCAGTACTTC	CASRSRTDQETQYF